Below, 29 T cell receptor beta chains from the same sample are listed, as sequenced in a study of CD8+ T cells in alopecia areata. Sequencing used cDNA as its template, made by extracting RNA and reverse transcribing it. TCRdb's copy holds only in-frame clones and misses some; the assay was immunoSEQ multiplex PCR. The top ten hold around 1.8% of the sample, which has tens of thousands of clones, roughly 53% seen once. CD4+ cells obtained from a few patients were subjected to sorting into CD25+CD127- cells. Sequencing used CD4+ Tregs sorted from blood. The receptor source for this set is a human donor with alopecia areata.

The genes are TRBV5-4 and TRBJ2-5; D may be TRBD2 (5 bases). CDR1 and CDR2 (germline): SGHNT, YYREEE (reference sequence). The CDR3 totals 13 residues. The germline V and J ends were trimmed by 1 base and 5 bases, with 9 bases remaining between them. The CDR3 spells CASSLRESETQYF. The CDR3 DNA sequence: TGTGCCAGCAGCTTGCGGGAATCGGAGACCCAGTACTTC.

The V and J genes are TRBV7-2 and TRBJ2-7; D gene uncertain. The CDR3 contains 14 residues. Per the germline V gene, CDR1 is SGHTA and CDR2 is FQGNSA. Trimming pared 2 bases from V and 2 bases from J, leaving 10 bases between. CDR3 in DNA: TGTGCCAGCAGCTTAAGTGTCAGCACCTACGAGCAGTACTTC. This encodes CASSLSVSTYEQYF.

The chain joins TRBV6-6 to TRBJ1-6; TRBD1 matches 8 bases. After removal of 6 bases from V and 4 bases from J, the junction contained 8 bases not matched to a gene. The CDR3 is made up of 16 amino acids. CDR1 MNHNY and CDR2 SVGAGI come from the germline V gene (reference sequence). The CDR3 here is CASRKPGQEYNSPLHF. Written as DNA, the CDR3 is TGTGCCAGCAGAAAACCGGGACAGGAATATAATTCACCCCTCCACTTT.

The J gene is TRBJ1-5, the V gene TRBV30; D gene uncertain. This CDR3 comprises 14 residues. The V end was cut by 0 bases, the J end by 0 bases, with 6 bases between. Germline V gives CDR1 GTSNPN, CDR2 SVGIG (reference sequence). For the CDR3, the DNA is TGTGCCTGGAGTGTACACCTTAGCAATCAGCCCCAGCATTTT. Its translation is CAWSVHLSNQPQHF.

This rearrangement joins TRBV5-1 to TRBJ2-1; no clear D. V was pared by 3 bases and J by 6 bases, with 10 bases between. This CDR3 spans 13 amino acids. Germline CDR1 reads SGHRS; CDR2 reads YFSETQ. The CDR3 nucleotides are TGCGCCAGCAGCTCAGCCCGTGGCAATGAGCAGTTCTTC. Amino acid sequence: CASSSARGNEQFF.

This chain links TRBV28 with TRBJ2-7; 8 nucleotides align to TRBD1. The CDR3 has 12 amino acids. V gave up 6 bases and J gave up 6 bases; unmatched junction bases: 4. Germline assignment: CDR1 MDHEN and CDR2 SYDVKM. The CDR3 DNA follows: TGTGCCAGCAGACGAACAGGGGGCGAGCAGTACTTC. Protein product: CASRRTGGEQYF.

This clone was seen a few times. The V and J genes are TRBV29-1 and TRBJ2-7; the D is unclear. Germline V gives CDR1 SQVTM, CDR2 ANQGSEA. Trimming pared 4 bases from V and 3 bases from J, leaving 10 bases between. The length of the CDR3 is 12 residues. CDR3 nucleotides: TGCAGCGTTGGTACGGTTATCTACGAGCAGTACTTC. Translation gives CSVGTVIYEQYF.

V gene TRBV18 combines with J gene TRBJ1-1; 9 bases line up with TRBD1. The CDR3 covers 16 residues. Per germline, CDR1 KGHSH and CDR2 LQKENI. The V and J ends lost 1 base and 4 bases, in that order; junction bases with no gene match: 7. The chain's CDR3 is CASSPQNRGLVTEAFF. In DNA form, the CDR3 reads TGTGCCAGCTCACCACAAAACAGGGGGCTAGTCACTGAAGCTTTCTTT.

Within the sample, this clone is medium-sized. The chain carries TRBV7-6 and TRBJ1-5; the D is unclear. Germline V CDR1 and CDR2: SGHVS, FNYEAQ. This CDR3 comprises 15 residues. Trimming stripped 2 bases from V and 7 bases from J, with 15 bases between. The CDR3 DNA reads as TGTGCCAGCAGCTTATTCAGTGGGTCCCACCAGCCCCAGCATTTT. As protein: CASSLFSGSHQPQHF.

The genes are TRBV7-2 and TRBJ1-2; D may be TRBD1 (6 bases). Germline CDR1 reads SGHTA; CDR2 reads FQGNSA. The CDR3 has 16 amino acids. Trimming cost V 2 bases and J 6 bases, with 19 bases left between them. CDR3 protein: CASSLIGGLEADGYTF. CDR3 nucleotide sequence: TGTGCCAGCAGCTTAATCGGGGGCCTTGAAGCTGATGGCTACACCTTC.

This clone occurred a few times. The V gene is TRBV5-1, the J gene TRBJ2-2, with TRBD2 matching 8 bases. This CDR3 contains 16 residues. Germline CDR1 reads SGHRS; CDR2 reads YFSETQ. V shed 4 bases and J 4 bases; nucleotides not matched to a gene: 9. The CDR3 bases are TGCGCCAGCAGCGTGGGACTAGTAGGGGGCACCGGGGAGCTGTTTTTT. It is translated as CASSVGLVGGTGELFF.

This chain uses TRBV27 with TRBJ2-5; tentatively, D is TRBD1 or TRBD2 (5 bases each). This CDR3 contains 13 residues. V shed 2 bases and J shed 7 bases, with 11 bases lying between them. Looked up from germline, CDR1 is MNHEY and CDR2 is SMNVEV (reference sequence). The CDR3 nucleotides are TGTGCCAGCAGTTTAGGGGGATTAAGGACCCAGTACTTC. This sequence encodes CASSLGGLRTQYF.

In its sample, this clone is medium-sized. The J gene is TRBJ2-1, the V gene TRBV19, with TRBD1 matching over 9 bases. Germline CDR1 LNHDA, CDR2 SQIVND (reference sequence). Germline trimming cut 2 bases from V and 3 bases from J; bases unmatched to any gene: 2. The CDR3 covers 15 residues. CDR3 DNA sequence: TGTGCCAGTAGTATAAGACAGGGGGACTACAATGAGCAGTTCTTC. Its translation: CASSIRQGDYNEQFF. The full variable domain, in which reference TRBV19 and TRBJ2-1 provide the parts outside the CDR3, is DGGITQSPKYLFRKEGQNVTLSCEQNLNHDAMYWYRQDPGQGLRLIYYSQIVNDFQKGDIAEGYSVSREKKESFPLTVTSAQKNPTAFYLCASSIRQGDYNEQFFGPGTRLTVL.

The gene calls are TRBV5-4 and TRBJ2-7; D call uncertain. This CDR3 region has 15 residues. The V gene's germline CDR1 is SGHNT and CDR2 YYREEE (reference sequence). The V and J ends lost 0 bases and 3 bases respectively, with 13 bases between them. Here the CDR3 DNA reads TGTGCCAGCAGCTTGGAATTTGGTTCGCTCTACGAGCAGTACTTC. It encodes CASSLEFGSLYEQYF.

This clone appeared a few times. J is TRBJ1-1 and V is TRBV29-1; D gene unclear. Trimming removed 7 bases from V and 0 bases from J, with 12 bases in between. Looked up from germline, CDR1 is SQVTM and CDR2 is ANQGSEA. The CDR3 length is 13 residues. CDR3 sequence: CSAEGQMNTEAFF. In nucleotides, the CDR3 is TGCAGCGCCGAAGGGCAGATGAACACTGAAGCTTTCTTT.

The rearrangement links TRBV14 to TRBJ1-2; TRBD1 matches 7 bases. The CDR3 extends over 13 amino acids. Per the germline V gene, CDR1 is SGHDN and CDR2 is FVKESK. J gave up 7 bases and V 4 bases, and 6 bases lay outside the gene matches. CDR3 region: CASSPQGYSGYTF. Here the CDR3 DNA reads TGTGCCAGCAGCCCACAGGGGTACAGTGGCTACACCTTC.

In this sample, this clone turned up a few times. The V and J genes are TRBV29-1 and TRBJ2-3, with unresolved D. The CDR3 loop spans 14 amino acids. V was pared by 5 bases and J by 3 bases, with 15 bases between. From germline, CDR1 is SQVTM and CDR2 ANQGSEA. The CDR3 here is CSVKQGGRTDTQYF. The CDR3 DNA reads TGCAGCGTTAAACAAGGTGGGCGGACAGATACGCAGTATTTT.

This clone was seen only a few times. CDR3 sequence reads: CASSPTRNTEAFF. For the CDR3, the DNA is TGTGCCAGCAGCCCAACAAGGAACACTGAAGCTTTCTTT. V and J are TRBV5-4 and TRBJ1-1, with no clear D. The CDR3 has 13 residues. Trimming removed 4 bases from V and 1 base from J, with 8 bases in between. From germline, CDR1 is SGHNT and CDR2 YYREEE (reference sequence).

This clone is deemed medium-sized. The chain has TRBV7-9 and TRBJ2-3; D is uncertain. V lost 2 bases to trimming and J lost 0 bases, with 12 bases between them. The CDR3 spans 16 residues. Germline V CDR1 and CDR2: SEHNR, FQNEAQ (reference sequence). In DNA, the CDR3 is TGTGCCAGCAGCTTATCGGGCAGAGCTAGCACAGATACGCAGTATTTT. Residues: CASSLSGRASTDTQYF. The whole variable domain, remainder taken from reference TRBV7-9 and TRBJ2-3, is DTGVSQNPRHKITKRGQNVTFRCDPISEHNRLYWYRQTLGQGPEFLTYFQNEAQLEKSRLLSDRFSAERPKGSFSTLEIQRTEQGDSAMYLCASSLSGRASTDTQYFGPGTRLTVL.

The J gene is TRBJ1-2, the V gene TRBV5-1; 9 nucleotides agree with TRBD1. After removal of 4 bases from V and 2 bases from J, the junction contained 6 bases not matched to a gene. Germline V CDR1 and CDR2: SGHRS, YFSETQ. CDR3 length equals 15 residues. The CDR3 DNA is TGCGCCAGCAGCACCTACAGGGGGCGCAACTATGGCTACACCTTC. Translating it yields CASSTYRGRNYGYTF.

This clone was counted once. This chain uses TRBV5-1 with TRBJ2-3, with D tentatively TRBD1 (5 bases). The V gene lost 9 bases and the J gene lost 0 bases, with 14 bases spanning the gap. Germline-derived CDR1 and CDR2 are SGHRS and YFSETQ. The CDR3 runs 14 residues. CDR3 coding DNA: TGCGCCACCTCACTGGGGCCTAGCACAGATACGCAGTATTTT. Encoded protein: CATSLGPSTDTQYF.

The V call is TRBV19, the J call TRBJ1-1; D gene unclear. CDR3 length equals 10 residues. Germline V gene data show CDR1 as LNHDA and CDR2 as SQIVND (reference sequence). V gave up 8 bases and J gave up 10 bases, with 11 bases separating them. The CDR3 protein is CASGRRGAFF. CDR3 DNA sequence: TGTGCCAGTGGAAGGAGAGGAGCTTTCTTT.

The rearrangement links TRBV6-5 to TRBJ1-1; TRBD1 matches 7 bases. J lost 5 bases, V lost 6 bases, and 3 bases had no gene match. CDR3 length: 12 residues. CDR1 is MNHEY, CDR2 SVGAGI, per germline. CDR3 sequence reads: CASSRGWTEAFF. The DNA of the CDR3 is TGTGCCAGCAGCAGGGGGTGGACTGAAGCTTTCTTT.

Turning to this clone: One end of the junction is discordant with germline, which a read error may explain. J is TRBJ1-4 and V is TRBV4-1; D remains ambiguous. From germline, CDR1 is MGHRA and CDR2 YSYEKL. CDR3 length equals 16 residues. For the CDR3, the DNA is TGTGCCAGCAGCCAAAGCCCCTCAAGGAATAGGGAAAAACTGTTTTTT. Translation gives CASSQSPSRNREKLFF.

The gene calls are TRBV19 and TRBJ1-2, with no clear D. V lost 6 bases to trimming and J lost 8 bases, with 10 bases between them. Germline V gene data show CDR1 as LNHDA and CDR2 as SQIVND (reference sequence). The CDR3 loop spans 11 amino acids. CDR3 sequence: CASRMKGGYTF. The DNA of the CDR3 is TGTGCCAGTAGGATGAAGGGCGGCTACACCTTC.

The chain recombines TRBV30 with TRBJ2-6; D might be TRBD2 (5 bases). CDR3 length: 15 amino acids. V lost 0 bases and J 2 bases, leaving 8 bases between the germline ends. Germline CDR1 GTSNPN, CDR2 SVGIG (reference sequence). The CDR3 sequence is CAWSVHGAGANVLTF. DNA of the CDR3: TGTGCCTGGAGTGTACACGGGGCTGGGGCCAACGTCCTGACTTTC.

CDR3 sequence (DNA): TGCGCCAGCGGGCCAGGTTCCTCTGGAAACACCATATATTTT. It encodes CASGPGSSGNTIYF. This chain links TRBV5-1 with TRBJ1-3; no definite D call. This CDR3 is 14 amino acids long. Germline V CDR1 and CDR2: SGHRS, YFSETQ. V lost 7 bases and J lost 0, with 11 bases in between.

The rearrangement links TRBV10-2 to TRBJ2-1, with 11 nucleotides matching TRBD1. Germline CDR1 is WSHSY and CDR2 is SAAADI. The V gene end was trimmed by 2 bases and the J gene end by 3 bases; junction bases not matched to a gene: 3. This CDR3 spans 16 amino acids. The CDR3 loop is CASSEPGQGDYNEQFF. The CDR3 DNA follows: TGCGCCAGCAGTGAGCCGGGACAGGGGGACTACAATGAGCAGTTCTTC.

In nucleotides, the CDR3 is TGTGCCAGCAGTTTAAGGACAGCTCAGAACACTGAAGCTTTCTTT. Its protein product is CASSLRTAQNTEAFF. J is TRBJ1-1 and V is TRBV6-6; maybe TRBD1 (6 bases). The germline V gene has CDR1 MNHNY and CDR2 SVGAGI (reference sequence). The CDR3 sequence is 15 residues long. V was trimmed by 4 bases and J by 1 base, leaving 13 bases between them.